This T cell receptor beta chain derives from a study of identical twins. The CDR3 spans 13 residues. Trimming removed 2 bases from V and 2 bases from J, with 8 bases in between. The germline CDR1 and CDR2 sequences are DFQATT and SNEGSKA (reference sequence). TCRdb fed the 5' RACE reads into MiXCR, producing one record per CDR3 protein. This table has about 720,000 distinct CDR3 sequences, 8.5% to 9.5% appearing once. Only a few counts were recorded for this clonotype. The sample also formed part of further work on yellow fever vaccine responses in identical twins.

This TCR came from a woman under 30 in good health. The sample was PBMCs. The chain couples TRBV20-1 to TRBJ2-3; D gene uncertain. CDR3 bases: TGCAGTGCTAGAAGTACGGTCACAGATACGCAGTATTTT. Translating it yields CSARSTVTDTQYF.